Below, one TCR beta chain is given with its context. This CDR3 region has 18 residues. Germline CDR1 PRHDT, CDR2 FYEKMQ (reference sequence). V lost 3 bases to trimming and J lost 0 bases; unmatched junction nucleotides: 9. This sample was taken from a study of blood T cell repertoires in COVID-19. Study-wide context: Specimens from acute and convalescent COVID-19 originated in the United States, Italy and Spain. T cells, B-cell-depleted T cells, or PBMCs supplied cDNA or gDNA.

Seattle researchers signed up patients amid active infection and tracked them longitudinally. Authors' analysis steps: Amplification of reference gene primers was used by the study to estimate nucleated cell counts. Some clones are missing from TCRdb's copy, which holds only in-frame ones; the method was immunoSEQ multiplex PCR. The V and J calls and the clone size are those of that table, but D and trimming were determined from the DNA. The sample holds about 280,000 clones, more than 70% seen once. The chain has TRBV13 and TRBJ1-3, with 9 bases that match TRBD1. This TCR came from a woman aged 25 to 39 with COVID-19, enrolled during active disease. Sequencing was done on a sample of peripheral blood. The CDR3 sequence: CASSFTPGQGNSGNTIYF. CDR3 in DNA: TGTGCCAGCAGCTTTACACCGGGACAGGGCAACTCTGGAAACACCATATATTTT.